This T cell receptor beta chain was sequenced for a study of blood T cells in healthy people across ages. General study findings and limits: A greater number of naive CD4+ cells and higher diversity distinguished long-lived donors from aged donors. Per million T cells, the diversity of TCR beta decreased roughly linearly as age advanced. In these data, TCR beta diversity tracked strongly with naive T cell percentage.

For this clonotype: Its antigen is as yet unknown. One end of the junction is discordant with germline, which a read error may explain.

Sample-barcoded 5' priming and a J-beta primer mix drove a second PCR of about 7 to 11 cycles. Every cDNA molecule bore a tag from a template-switch adaptor containing 12 random nucleotides. TCRdb ran MiXCR on the 5' RACE reads and lists one entry per CDR3 protein. The repertoire holds 1.5 million to 2 million distinct CDR3 sequences, around half seen once, with 2.1% in the top ten. Sequenced material: blood. This TCR was recovered from a woman between 40 and 55 years old in good health.

CDR3 nucleotides: TGTGCCCACAGGGGGTTGAATTCACCTCTCCACTTT. Its protein is CAHRGLNSPLHF. The chain is built from TRBV28 and TRBJ1-6; TRBD1 matches 8 bases. CDR3 length: 12 residues. Germline CDR1 MDHEN, CDR2 SYDVKM.